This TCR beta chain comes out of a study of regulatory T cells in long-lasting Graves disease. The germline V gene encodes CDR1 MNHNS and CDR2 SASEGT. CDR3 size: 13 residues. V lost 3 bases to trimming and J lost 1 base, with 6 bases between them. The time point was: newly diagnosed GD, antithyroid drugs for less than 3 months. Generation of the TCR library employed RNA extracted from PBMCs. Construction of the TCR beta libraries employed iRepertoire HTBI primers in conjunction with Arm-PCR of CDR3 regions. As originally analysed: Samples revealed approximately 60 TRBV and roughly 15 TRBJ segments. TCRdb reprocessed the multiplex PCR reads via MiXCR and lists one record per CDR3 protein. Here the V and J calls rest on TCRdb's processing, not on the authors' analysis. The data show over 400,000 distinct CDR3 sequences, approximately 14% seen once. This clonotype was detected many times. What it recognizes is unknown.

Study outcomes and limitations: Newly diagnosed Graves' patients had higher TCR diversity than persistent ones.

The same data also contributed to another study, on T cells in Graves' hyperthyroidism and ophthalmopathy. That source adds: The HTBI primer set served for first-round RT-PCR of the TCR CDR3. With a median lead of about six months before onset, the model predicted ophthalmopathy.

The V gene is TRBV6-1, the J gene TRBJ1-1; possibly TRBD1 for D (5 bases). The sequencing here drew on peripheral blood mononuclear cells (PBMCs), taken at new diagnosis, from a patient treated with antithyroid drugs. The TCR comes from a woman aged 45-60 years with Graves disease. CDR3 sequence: CASSDQGNTEAFF. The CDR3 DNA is TGTGCCAGCAGTGACCAGGGGAACACTGAAGCTTTCTTT.